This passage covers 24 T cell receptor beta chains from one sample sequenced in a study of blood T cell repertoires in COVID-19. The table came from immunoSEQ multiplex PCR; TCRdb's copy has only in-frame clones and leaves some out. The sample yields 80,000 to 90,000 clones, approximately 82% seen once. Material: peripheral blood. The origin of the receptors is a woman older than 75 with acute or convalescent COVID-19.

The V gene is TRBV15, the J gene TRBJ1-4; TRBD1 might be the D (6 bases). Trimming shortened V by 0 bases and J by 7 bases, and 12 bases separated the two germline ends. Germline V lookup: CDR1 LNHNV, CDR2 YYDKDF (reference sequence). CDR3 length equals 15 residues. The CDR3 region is CATSRDRQAGEKLFF. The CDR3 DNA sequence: TGTGCCACCAGCAGAGATCGACAGGCTGGTGAAAAACTGTTTTTT.

Here the CDR3 reads CASSPGVGGSYEQYF. The CDR3 region has the DNA TGTGCCAGCAGCCCGGGGGTGGGAGGGTCCTACGAGCAGTACTTC. V is TRBV7-2 and J is TRBJ2-7; TRBD2 matches 7 bases. From germline, CDR1 is SGHTA and CDR2 FQGNSA. The V and J ends lost 5 bases and 1 base, in that order; junction bases with no gene match: 8. The CDR3 covers 15 residues.

The CDR3 DNA reads TGTGCCAGCAGCTTTCCAGGAGCGGGGCCCTACGAGCAGTACTTC. Its translation: CASSFPGAGPYEQYF. The J gene is TRBJ2-7, the V gene TRBV11-2; 7 nucleotides agree with TRBD2. V trimming: 3 bases; J trimming: 2 bases; junction bases outside the gene matches: 7. The CDR3 covers 15 residues. CDR1 and CDR2 (germline): SGHAT, FQNNGV.

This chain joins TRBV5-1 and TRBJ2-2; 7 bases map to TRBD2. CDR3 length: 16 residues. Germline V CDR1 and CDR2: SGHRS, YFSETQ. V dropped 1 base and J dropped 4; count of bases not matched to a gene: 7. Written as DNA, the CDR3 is TGCGCCAGCAGCTTGTTGGCGGGGGACGGCACCGGGGAGCTGTTTTTT. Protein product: CASSLLAGDGTGELFF.

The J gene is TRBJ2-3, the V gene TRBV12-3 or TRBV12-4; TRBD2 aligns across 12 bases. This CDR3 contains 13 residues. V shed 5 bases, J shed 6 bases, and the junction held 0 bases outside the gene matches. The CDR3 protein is CASSTSGRDTQYF. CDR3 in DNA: TGTGCCAGCAGTACTAGCGGGAGGGATACGCAGTATTTT.

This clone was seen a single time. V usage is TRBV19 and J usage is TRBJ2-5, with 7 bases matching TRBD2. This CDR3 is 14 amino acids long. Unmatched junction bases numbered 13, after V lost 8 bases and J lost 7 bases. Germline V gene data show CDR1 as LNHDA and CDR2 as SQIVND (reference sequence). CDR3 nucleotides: TGTGCCAGTCGTTCGGGGGAGGGAGTCGGGACCCAGTACTTC. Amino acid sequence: CASRSGEGVGTQYF.

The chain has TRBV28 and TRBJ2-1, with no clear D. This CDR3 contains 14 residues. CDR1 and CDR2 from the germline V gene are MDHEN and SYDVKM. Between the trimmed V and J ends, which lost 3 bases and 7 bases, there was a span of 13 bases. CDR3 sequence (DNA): TGTGCCAGCAGTTTGAATAGTCCGCCTAATGAGCAGTTCTTC. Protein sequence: CASSLNSPPNEQFF.

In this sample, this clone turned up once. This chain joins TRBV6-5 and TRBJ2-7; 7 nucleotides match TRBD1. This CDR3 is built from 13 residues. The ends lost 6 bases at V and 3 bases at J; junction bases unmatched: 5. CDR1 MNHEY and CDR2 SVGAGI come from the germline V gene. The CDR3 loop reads CASRTGAGYEQYF. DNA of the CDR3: TGTGCCAGCAGAACAGGGGCGGGCTACGAGCAGTACTTC.

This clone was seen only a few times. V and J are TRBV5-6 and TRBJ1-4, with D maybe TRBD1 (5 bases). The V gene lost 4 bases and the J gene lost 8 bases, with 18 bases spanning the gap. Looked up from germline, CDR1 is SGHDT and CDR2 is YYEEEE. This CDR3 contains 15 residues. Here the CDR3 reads CASSAAGGSIEKLFF. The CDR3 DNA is TGTGCCAGCAGCGCCGCCGGGGGGTCCATAGAAAAACTGTTTTTT.

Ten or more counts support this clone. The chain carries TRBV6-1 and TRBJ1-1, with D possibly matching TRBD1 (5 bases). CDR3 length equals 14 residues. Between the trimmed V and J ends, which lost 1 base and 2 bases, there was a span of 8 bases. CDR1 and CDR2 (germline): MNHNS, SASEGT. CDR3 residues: CASSEGGGNTEAFF. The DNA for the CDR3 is TGTGCCAGCAGTGAAGGGGGGGGTAACACTGAAGCTTTCTTT.

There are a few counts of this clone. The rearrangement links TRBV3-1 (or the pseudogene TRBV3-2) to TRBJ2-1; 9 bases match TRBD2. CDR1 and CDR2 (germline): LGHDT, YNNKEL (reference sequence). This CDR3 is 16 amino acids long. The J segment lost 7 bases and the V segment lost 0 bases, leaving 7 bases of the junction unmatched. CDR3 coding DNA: TGTGCCAGCAGCCAAGATCGTCTAGCGGGGAAAAATGAGCAGTTCTTC. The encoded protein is CASSQDRLAGKNEQFF.

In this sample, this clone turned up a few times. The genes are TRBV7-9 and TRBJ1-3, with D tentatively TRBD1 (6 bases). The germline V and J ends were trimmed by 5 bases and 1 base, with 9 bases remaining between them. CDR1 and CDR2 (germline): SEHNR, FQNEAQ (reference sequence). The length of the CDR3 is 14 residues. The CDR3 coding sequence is TGTGCCAGCAGCCTCGGGACATCTGGAAACACCATATATTTT. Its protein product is CASSLGTSGNTIYF.

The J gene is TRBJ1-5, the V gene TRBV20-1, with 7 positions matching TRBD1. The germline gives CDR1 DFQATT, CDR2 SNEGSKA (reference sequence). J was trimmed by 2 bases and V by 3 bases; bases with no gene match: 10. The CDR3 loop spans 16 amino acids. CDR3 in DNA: TGCAGTGCTAGTAGTTCACAGGGGTTGGGCAATCAGCCCCAGCATTTT. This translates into CSASSSQGLGNQPQHF.

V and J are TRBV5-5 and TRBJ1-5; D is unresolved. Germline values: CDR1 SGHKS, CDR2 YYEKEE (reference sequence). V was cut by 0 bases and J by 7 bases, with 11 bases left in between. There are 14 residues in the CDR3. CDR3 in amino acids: CASSLGPAGQPQHF. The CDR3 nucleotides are TGTGCCAGCAGCTTGGGCCCCGCGGGACAGCCCCAGCATTTT.

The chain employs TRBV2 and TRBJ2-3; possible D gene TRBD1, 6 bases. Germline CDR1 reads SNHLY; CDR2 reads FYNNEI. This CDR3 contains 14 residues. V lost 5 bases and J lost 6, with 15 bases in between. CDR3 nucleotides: TGTGCCAGCAGTTCTACAGGGAATCGGGATACGCAGTATTTT. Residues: CASSSTGNRDTQYF.

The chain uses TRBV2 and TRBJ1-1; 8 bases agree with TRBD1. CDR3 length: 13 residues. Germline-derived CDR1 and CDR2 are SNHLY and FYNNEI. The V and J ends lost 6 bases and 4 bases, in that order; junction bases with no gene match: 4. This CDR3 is CASSTDRATEAFF. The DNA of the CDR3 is TGTGCCAGCAGCACGGACAGGGCCACTGAAGCTTTCTTT.

The CDR3 protein is CASSGGVAKNIQYF. CDR3 nucleotides: TGCGCCAGCAGCGGAGGGGTAGCCAAAAACATTCAGTACTTC. This sequence joins TRBV5-1 and TRBJ2-4, with a weak D call TRBD2 (6 bases). Germline V CDR1 and CDR2: SGHRS, YFSETQ. V was clipped by 4 bases and J by 0 bases, with 8 bases between them. The CDR3 spans 14 residues.

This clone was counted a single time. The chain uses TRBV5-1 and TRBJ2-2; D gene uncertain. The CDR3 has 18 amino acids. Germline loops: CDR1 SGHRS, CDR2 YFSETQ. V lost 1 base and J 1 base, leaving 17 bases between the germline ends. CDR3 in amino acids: CASSLPMGESRNTGELFF. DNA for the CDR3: TGCGCCAGCAGCTTGCCGATGGGCGAAAGCAGGAACACCGGGGAGCTGTTTTTT.

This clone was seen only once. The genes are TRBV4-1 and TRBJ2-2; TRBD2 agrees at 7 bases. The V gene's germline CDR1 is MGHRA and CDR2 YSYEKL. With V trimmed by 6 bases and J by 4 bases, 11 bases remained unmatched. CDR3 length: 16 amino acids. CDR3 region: CASSRLPSGTTGELFF. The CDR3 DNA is TGCGCCAGCAGTCGCCTCCCTAGCGGAACCACCGGGGAGCTGTTTTTT.

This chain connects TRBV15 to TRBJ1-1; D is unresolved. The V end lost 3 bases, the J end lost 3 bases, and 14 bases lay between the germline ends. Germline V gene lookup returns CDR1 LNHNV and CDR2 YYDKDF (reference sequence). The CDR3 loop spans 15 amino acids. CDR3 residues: CATSSNTGYDTEAFF. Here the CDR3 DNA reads TGTGCCACCAGCAGTAATACCGGTTACGACACTGAAGCTTTCTTT.

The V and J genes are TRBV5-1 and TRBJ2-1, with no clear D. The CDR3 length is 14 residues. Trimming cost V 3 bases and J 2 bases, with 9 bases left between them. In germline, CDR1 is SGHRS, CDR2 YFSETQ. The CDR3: CASSSSATYNEQFF. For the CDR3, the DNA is TGCGCCAGCAGCTCGAGTGCTACCTACAATGAGCAGTTCTTC.

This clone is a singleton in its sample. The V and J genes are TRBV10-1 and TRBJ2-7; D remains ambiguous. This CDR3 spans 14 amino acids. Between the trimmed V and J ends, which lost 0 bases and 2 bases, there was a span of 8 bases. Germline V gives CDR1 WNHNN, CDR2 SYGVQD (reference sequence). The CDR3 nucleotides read TGCGCCAGCAGTGAGTCGGGCACGACCTACGAGCAGTACTTC. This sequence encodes CASSESGTTYEQYF.

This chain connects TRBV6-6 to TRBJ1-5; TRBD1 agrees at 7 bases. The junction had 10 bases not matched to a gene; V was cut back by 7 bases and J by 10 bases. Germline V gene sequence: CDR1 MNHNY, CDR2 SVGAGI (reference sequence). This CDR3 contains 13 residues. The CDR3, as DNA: TGTGCCAGCACGCTCAACCAGGGGGACCCCCAGCATTTT. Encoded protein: CASTLNQGDPQHF.

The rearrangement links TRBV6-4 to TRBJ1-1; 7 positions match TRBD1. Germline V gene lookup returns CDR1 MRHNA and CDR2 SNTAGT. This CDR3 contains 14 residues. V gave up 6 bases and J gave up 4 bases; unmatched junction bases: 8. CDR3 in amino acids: CASRLQGHGTEAFF. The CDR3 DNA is TGTGCCAGCAGATTACAGGGGCACGGCACTGAAGCTTTCTTT.